The rows below give T cell receptor beta chains drawn from one sample of a study of B cell selection in AIRE deficiency. TCRdb's table, derived via immunoSEQ multiplex PCR, lists solely in-frame clones and lacks some. The data contain about 22,000 clones, 92% of them seen just once; the ten biggest clones take up more than 1.2%. Material for sequencing was CD4+CD25+ Tregs sorted from PBMCs. The receptors were gathered from a human donor in good health. The CDR3 runs from the conserved cysteine through the conserved F or W. Each record gives: V gene, J gene, clone size, D gene, CDR3 protein, CDR3 DNA. A D gene is named only where the DNA matches it firmly. Expanded clones are given a class, and other clones once, few, many or no size at all.

TRBV13	TRBJ1-1	NA	NA	CASSQGRMNTEAFF	TGTGCCAGCAGCCAGGGACGGATGAACACTGAAGCTTTCTTT
TRBV5-4	TRBJ1-6	NA	NA	CASSLAPNNSPLHF	TGTGCCAGCAGCTTGGCACCGAATAATTCACCCCTCCACTTT
TRBV18	TRBJ2-2	NA	TRBD1	CASSPSVGQAITGELFF	TGTGCCAGCTCACCCTCCGTCGGACAGGCTATCACCGGGGAGCTGTTTTTT
TRBV18	TRBJ2-7	NA	TRBD2	CASSPSTSGRNEQYF	TGTGCCAGCTCACCATCGACTAGCGGGAGGAACGAGCAGTACTTC
TRBV6-6	TRBJ2-1	NA	TRBD1	CATLRRDRGPNEQFF	TGTGCCACCCTCCGACGGGACAGGGGGCCGAATGAGCAGTTCTTC
TRBV12-5	TRBJ2-3	once	TRBD2	CASGSSGSGRPEDTQYF	TGTGCTAGTGGTTCGTCAGGGAGCGGGAGGCCGGAGGATACGCAGTATTTT
TRBV5-1	TRBJ2-7	NA	NA	CASSSDSYEQYF	TGCGCCAGCAGTTCCGATTCCTACGAGCAGTACTTC
TRBV2	TRBJ2-5	NA	NA	CASLLERGETQYF	TGTGCCAGCCTTCTGGAGCGAGGGGAGACCCAGTACTTC
TRBV9	TRBJ1-1	NA	NA	CASSVHLNTEAFF	TGTGCCAGCAGCGTTCATCTGAACACTGAAGCTTTCTTT
TRBV12-5	TRBJ2-6	NA	NA	CASGLSHAGQSRANVLTF	TGTGCTAGTGGTCTGAGCCATGCAGGACAAAGTCGGGCCAACGTCCTGACTTTC
TRBV2	TRBJ1-2	NA	NA	CASSVMDSLNYGYTF	TGTGCCAGCAGCGTTATGGACAGTTTAAACTATGGCTACACCTTC
TRBV10-3	TRBJ1-1	NA	NA	CAIKNSAELTEAFF	TGTGCCATCAAGAACTCGGCTGAATTAACTGAAGCTTTCTTT
TRBV6-6	TRBJ2-2	NA	NA	CARRDTNTGELFF	TGTGCCAGAAGGGACACGAACACCGGGGAGCTGTTTTTT
TRBV5-4	TRBJ2-7	NA	TRBD2	CASSLGGLAGSYEQYF	TGTGCCAGCAGCTTGGGGGGACTAGCGGGGTCCTACGAGCAGTACTTC
TRBV9	TRBJ2-7	NA	TRBD2	CASSVASGSLYEQYF	TGTGCCAGCAGCGTAGCGAGCGGGAGCTTGTACGAGCAGTACTTC
TRBV6-1	TRBJ1-1	NA	TRBD1	CASSGQGVLTEAFF	TGTGCCAGCAGTGGACAGGGGGTTCTCACTGAAGCTTTCTTT
TRBV28	TRBJ2-3	NA	TRBD2	CASSQGGSTQYF	TGTGCCAGCAGCCAGGGAGGGAGTACGCAGTATTTT
TRBV7-2	TRBJ1-1	NA	NA	CASRLRGQNTEAFF	TGTGCCAGCAGGTTGAGGGGACAGAACACTGAAGCTTTCTTT
TRBV12-5	TRBJ2-3	NA	TRBD2	CASASRLALSDTQYF	TGTGCTAGTGCCTCTCGACTAGCTCTCTCAGATACGCAGTATTTT
TRBV6-6	TRBJ1-2	NA	NA	CASSYSRGGSDYGYTF	TGTGCCAGCAGTTACTCGAGGGGGGGCAGTGACTATGGCTACACCTTC
TRBV10-3	TRBJ2-2	NA	NA	CAISDSSGTGELFF	TGTGCCATCAGTGACTCAAGTGGCACCGGGGAGCTGTTTTTT
TRBV11-1	TRBJ1-2	NA	TRBD1	CASSPDRGGGYTF	TGTGCCAGCAGCCCAGACAGGGGCGGTGGCTACACCTTC
TRBV15	TRBJ2-2	NA	NA	CATRRRGAETTGELFF	TGTGCCACCAGACGTCGGGGGGCCGAGACAACCGGGGAGCTGTTTTTT